This is a list of T cell receptor beta chains from one sample in a study of blood T cell repertoires in COVID-19. Some clones are missing from TCRdb's copy, which holds only in-frame ones; the method was immunoSEQ multiplex PCR. The sample has 60,000 to 65,000 clones, approximately 90% seen once. The sequenced sample was peripheral blood. The receptors were gathered from a woman at least 80 years old with active COVID-19. CDR3s include the opening cysteine and the closing phenylalanine or tryptophan. Each record gives: D gene, clone size, V gene, J gene, CDR3 length, CDR3 protein, CDR3 DNA. A D gene is named only where the DNA matches it firmly. Rows give clone size only sometimes, using once, few, many, or a class for an expanded clone.

d_gene: -; abundance: -; v_gene: TRBV4-1; j_gene: TRBJ2-5; len: 15; CDR3aa: CASRFFGLNQETQYF; CDR3nt: TGCGCCAGCAGATTTTTCGGACTCAACCAAGAGACCCAGTACTTC
d_gene: TRBD2; abundance: -; v_gene: TRBV5-1; j_gene: TRBJ2-1; len: 16; CDR3aa: CASTKKREAAYNEQFF; CDR3nt: TGCGCCAGCACCAAGAAGCGGGAGGCTGCGTACAATGAGCAGTTCTTC
d_gene: TRBD2; abundance: -; v_gene: TRBV4-1; j_gene: TRBJ2-1; len: 16; CDR3aa: CASSAAGLASYNEQFF; CDR3nt: TGCGCCAGCAGCGCGGCAGGACTAGCCTCCTACAATGAGCAGTTCTTC
d_gene: -; abundance: -; v_gene: TRBV4-2; j_gene: TRBJ1-3; len: 15; CDR3aa: CASSQGPGTGNTIYF; CDR3nt: TGTGCCAGCAGCCAAGGCCCAGGTACTGGAAACACCATATATTTT
d_gene: -; abundance: -; v_gene: TRBV28; j_gene: TRBJ2-2; len: 14; CDR3aa: CASSPRPETGELFF; CDR3nt: TGTGCCAGCAGTCCACGACCGGAGACCGGGGAGCTGTTTTTT
d_gene: TRBD2; abundance: -; v_gene: TRBV7-2; j_gene: TRBJ2-2; len: 15; CDR3aa: CASSPPLAGDGELFF; CDR3nt: TGTGCCAGCAGCCCCCCCCTAGCGGGAGACGGGGAGCTGTTTTTT
d_gene: TRBD2; abundance: -; v_gene: TRBV28; j_gene: TRBJ2-3; len: 17; CDR3aa: CASNLASGSLRTDTQYF; CDR3nt: TGTGCCAGCAACCTTGCTAGCGGGAGTTTAAGAACAGATACGCAGTATTTT
d_gene: -; abundance: -; v_gene: TRBV5-1; j_gene: TRBJ2-3; len: 16; CDR3aa: CASSLDYAGATDTQYF; CDR3nt: TGCGCCAGCAGCTTGGATTACGCAGGGGCTACAGATACGCAGTATTTT
d_gene: -; abundance: -; v_gene: TRBV19; j_gene: TRBJ2-4; len: 14; CDR3aa: CASSIDYGTSFQYF; CDR3nt: TGTGCCAGTAGTATAGATTACGGGACATCCTTTCAGTACTTC
d_gene: TRBD2; abundance: -; v_gene: TRBV18; j_gene: TRBJ2-7; len: 13; CDR3aa: CASSPTSVDEQYF; CDR3nt: TGTGCCAGCTCACCGACTAGCGTCGACGAGCAGTACTTC
d_gene: TRBD2; abundance: once; v_gene: TRBV13; j_gene: TRBJ2-7; len: 16; CDR3aa: CASSPVGREETGEQYF; CDR3nt: TGTGCCAGCAGCCCGGTCGGGCGGGAGGAAACTGGCGAGCAGTACTTC
d_gene: -; abundance: -; v_gene: TRBV24-1; j_gene: TRBJ2-3; len: 15; CDR3aa: CATSDWGRETDTQYF; CDR3nt: TGTGCCACCAGTGATTGGGGTAGGGAGACAGATACGCAGTATTTT
d_gene: TRBD1; abundance: -; v_gene: TRBV19; j_gene: TRBJ2-3; len: 15; CDR3aa: CASSWQGAPADTQYF; CDR3nt: TGTGCCAGTAGTTGGCAGGGGGCGCCGGCAGATACGCAGTATTTT
d_gene: TRBD2; abundance: -; v_gene: TRBV7-2; j_gene: TRBJ2-3; len: 13; CDR3aa: CASSSRGLQTQYF; CDR3nt: TGTGCCAGCAGCTCGCGGGGGTTGCAGACGCAGTATTTT
d_gene: -; abundance: -; v_gene: TRBV28; j_gene: TRBJ2-7; len: 14; CDR3aa: CASSLYQGSYEQYF; CDR3nt: TGTGCCAGCAGTTTATATCAGGGGTCCTACGAGCAGTACTTC
d_gene: TRBD1; abundance: -; v_gene: TRBV18; j_gene: TRBJ1-6; len: 15; CDR3aa: CASSPGTGRFSPLHF; CDR3nt: TGTGCCAGCTCACCCGGGACAGGGCGGTTTTCACCCCTCCACTTT
d_gene: TRBD2; abundance: -; v_gene: TRBV20-1; j_gene: TRBJ2-2; len: 17; CDR3aa: CSASDSGGAPGTGELFF; CDR3nt: TGCAGTGCTAGTGATAGCGGGGGGGCCCCTGGCACCGGGGAGCTGTTTTTT
d_gene: TRBD1; abundance: few; v_gene: TRBV7-8; j_gene: TRBJ2-1; len: 15; CDR3aa: CASSSGQGKANEQFF; CDR3nt: TGTGCCAGCAGCTCTGGACAGGGAAAAGCCAATGAGCAGTTCTTC
d_gene: TRBD2; abundance: -; v_gene: TRBV28; j_gene: TRBJ2-5; len: 16; CDR3aa: CASGQGTSGYQETQYF; CDR3nt: TGTGCCAGCGGGCAAGGGACTAGCGGCTACCAAGAGACCCAGTACTTC
d_gene: TRBD2; abundance: -; v_gene: TRBV5-1; j_gene: TRBJ2-7; len: 14; CDR3aa: CASTQTSGSGEQYF; CDR3nt: TGCGCCAGCACCCAGACTAGCGGGAGTGGAGAGCAGTACTTC
d_gene: -; abundance: once; v_gene: TRBV2; j_gene: TRBJ1-2; len: 13; CDR3aa: CASRESPSHGYTF; CDR3nt: TGTGCCAGCAGGGAATCACCGAGCCATGGCTACACCTTC
d_gene: -; abundance: -; v_gene: TRBV3-1/TRBV3-2; j_gene: TRBJ1-5; len: 14; CDR3aa: CASSQETRNQPQHF; CDR3nt: TGTGCCAGCAGCCAAGAGACACGCAATCAGCCCCAGCATTTT
d_gene: -; abundance: -; v_gene: TRBV15; j_gene: TRBJ2-6; len: 15; CDR3aa: CATSRDSVGANVLTF; CDR3nt: TGTGCCACCAGCAGAGATTCGGTTGGGGCCAACGTCCTGACTTTC
d_gene: -; abundance: -; v_gene: TRBV5-8; j_gene: TRBJ1-6; len: 17; CDR3aa: CASSLGGGWSYNSPLHF; CDR3nt: TGTGCCAGCAGCTTGGGCGGGGGCTGGTCCTATAATTCACCCCTCCACTTT
d_gene: -; abundance: -; v_gene: TRBV4-2; j_gene: TRBJ2-7; len: 15; CDR3aa: CASTYTPGDSYEQYF; CDR3nt: TGTGCCAGCACTTATACGCCGGGGGACTCCTACGAGCAGTACTTC
d_gene: TRBD1; abundance: once; v_gene: TRBV4-1; j_gene: TRBJ2-6; len: 19; CDR3aa: CASSQGPGQGATGANVLTF; CDR3nt: TGCGCCAGCAGCCAAGGCCCGGGACAGGGGGCGACTGGGGCCAACGTCCTGACTTTC
d_gene: TRBD1; abundance: once; v_gene: TRBV19; j_gene: TRBJ1-2; len: 14; CDR3aa: CASRNRGKEDGYTF; CDR3nt: TGTGCCAGTAGAAACAGGGGAAAGGAGGATGGCTACACCTTC
d_gene: TRBD1; abundance: -; v_gene: TRBV19; j_gene: TRBJ2-2; len: 14; CDR3aa: CASTLTGGAGELFF; CDR3nt: TGTGCCAGTACCCTAACAGGGGGCGCGGGGGAGCTGTTTTTT
d_gene: TRBD1; abundance: -; v_gene: TRBV19; j_gene: TRBJ1-4; len: 16; CDR3aa: CASSITPDRGREKLFF; CDR3nt: TGTGCCAGTAGTATAACCCCGGACAGGGGGCGTGAAAAACTGTTTTTT
d_gene: -; abundance: -; v_gene: TRBV5-1; j_gene: TRBJ1-1; len: 14; CDR3aa: CASSLDGQNTEAFF; CDR3nt: TGCGCCAGCAGCCTTGACGGACAGAACACTGAAGCTTTCTTT
d_gene: -; abundance: -; v_gene: TRBV7-2; j_gene: TRBJ1-4; len: 14; CDR3aa: CASSLQAGDEKLFF; CDR3nt: TGTGCCAGCAGCCTACAGGCAGGGGATGAAAAACTGTTTTTT
d_gene: TRBD2; abundance: -; v_gene: TRBV24-1; j_gene: TRBJ2-1; len: 17; CDR3aa: CATSDPTSGNSYNEQFF; CDR3nt: TGTGCCACCAGTGACCCGACTAGCGGGAACTCCTACAATGAGCAGTTCTTC
d_gene: -; abundance: -; v_gene: TRBV6-5; j_gene: TRBJ2-5; len: 13; CDR3aa: CASTQGGYETQYF; CDR3nt: TGTGCCAGCACCCAAGGAGGTTATGAGACCCAGTACTTC
d_gene: TRBD2; abundance: -; v_gene: TRBV7-9; j_gene: TRBJ2-5; len: 16; CDR3aa: CASSPPGTSATETQYF; CDR3nt: TGTGCCAGCAGCCCCCCCGGGACTAGCGCGACGGAGACCCAGTACTTC
d_gene: -; abundance: -; v_gene: TRBV4-1; j_gene: TRBJ2-7; len: 17; CDR3aa: CASSQGPLGVASYEQYF; CDR3nt: TGCGCCAGCAGCCAGGGGCCCTTGGGCGTCGCCTCCTACGAGCAGTACTTC
d_gene: TRBD2; abundance: -; v_gene: TRBV7-2; j_gene: TRBJ2-1; len: 17; CDR3aa: CASSLQLGTSGSFEQFF; CDR3nt: TGTGCCAGCAGCTTACAGCTGGGGACTAGCGGCTCCTTTGAGCAGTTCTTC
d_gene: TRBD1; abundance: -; v_gene: TRBV6-5; j_gene: TRBJ2-1; len: 15; CDR3aa: CASSYSTQGANEQFF; CDR3nt: TGTGCCAGCAGTTACTCGACTCAGGGGGCCAATGAGCAGTTCTTC
d_gene: -; abundance: once; v_gene: TRBV3-1/TRBV3-2; j_gene: TRBJ1-6; len: 13; CDR3aa: CASSPSLASPLHF; CDR3nt: TGTGCCAGCAGCCCGTCCCTGGCTTCACCCCTCCACTTT
d_gene: -; abundance: -; v_gene: TRBV7-9; j_gene: TRBJ2-5; len: 13; CDR3aa: CASSWGERETQYF; CDR3nt: TGTGCCAGCAGCTGGGGTGAGCGGGAGACCCAGTACTTC
d_gene: TRBD1; abundance: -; v_gene: TRBV5-1; j_gene: TRBJ2-5; len: 16; CDR3aa: CASSPEGQGGSETQYF; CDR3nt: TGCGCCAGCAGCCCAGAGGGACAGGGTGGGTCAGAGACCCAGTACTTC
d_gene: TRBD1; abundance: -; v_gene: TRBV28; j_gene: TRBJ1-5; len: 15; CDR3aa: CASSSPTGMNQPQHF; CDR3nt: TGTGCCAGCAGTTCCCCGACAGGGATGAATCAGCCCCAGCATTTT
d_gene: -; abundance: once; v_gene: TRBV9; j_gene: TRBJ2-5; len: 13; CDR3aa: CASSGGPGETQYF; CDR3nt: TGTGCCAGCAGCGGGGGGCCCGGAGAGACCCAGTACTTC
d_gene: TRBD1; abundance: -; v_gene: TRBV5-4; j_gene: TRBJ2-7; len: 16; CDR3aa: CASSSPWTGGPYEQYF; CDR3nt: TGTGCCAGCAGCTCCCCCTGGACAGGGGGGCCTTACGAGCAGTACTTC
d_gene: TRBD2; abundance: medium-sized; v_gene: TRBV2; j_gene: TRBJ2-7; len: 17; CDR3aa: CASSRSSGSLTATEQYF; CDR3nt: TGTGCCAGCAGTAGGTCTAGCGGGAGTTTAACTGCGACTGAGCAGTACTTC
d_gene: -; abundance: -; v_gene: TRBV6-5; j_gene: TRBJ2-2; len: 15; CDR3aa: CASSSPPGGSGELFF; CDR3nt: TGTGCCAGCAGCTCACCTCCGGGGGGCTCCGGGGAGCTGTTTTTT
d_gene: -; abundance: -; v_gene: TRBV19; j_gene: TRBJ2-3; len: 16; CDR3aa: CASPPRGAQSTDTQYF; CDR3nt: TGTGCCAGTCCCCCCCGCGGGGCCCAAAGCACAGATACGCAGTATTTT
d_gene: -; abundance: -; v_gene: TRBV11-2; j_gene: TRBJ2-5; len: 15; CDR3aa: CASSFGGTAQETQYF; CDR3nt: TGTGCCAGCAGCTTCGGAGGGACAGCCCAAGAGACCCAGTACTTC
d_gene: TRBD2; abundance: -; v_gene: TRBV9; j_gene: TRBJ2-7; len: 19; CDR3aa: CASSLAHSGRNQAAYEQYF; CDR3nt: TGTGCCAGCAGCCTAGCCCATAGCGGGAGAAACCAGGCGGCCTACGAGCAGTACTTC
d_gene: -; abundance: -; v_gene: TRBV10-1; j_gene: TRBJ2-5; len: 14; CDR3aa: CASSPDYREETQYF; CDR3nt: TGCGCCAGCAGTCCCGATTACAGGGAAGAGACCCAGTACTTC